A single sample gave rise to the 5 T cell receptor beta chains below, sequenced in a study of T cell responses to AZD1222 COVID-19 vaccine. The repertoire was sequenced with immunoSEQ multiplex PCR; TCRdb's copy has only in-frame clones and lacks some. The sample consists of 95,000 to 150,000 clones, 85% to 90% of them appearing once. Specimen: peripheral blood, collected on day 0 of AZD1222 vaccination. The receptors were sampled from an adult in good health.

V usage is TRBV6-5 and J usage is TRBJ1-2; the D is unclear. The CDR3 sequence is 15 residues long. The V end lost 0 bases, the J end lost 4 bases, and 12 bases lay between the germline ends. Germline V gives CDR1 MNHEY, CDR2 SVGAGI. Here the CDR3 reads CASSYSRNPLYGYTF. In DNA form, the CDR3 reads TGTGCCAGCAGTTACTCGAGGAATCCACTCTATGGCTACACCTTC.

This clone was seen more than once but under ten times. This rearrangement joins TRBV6-6 to TRBJ1-6; D remains ambiguous. Germline CDR1 MNHNY, CDR2 SVGAGI (reference sequence). Trimming took 2 bases from V and 6 from J, leaving 14 bases between them. The CDR3 contains 16 residues. The CDR3 DNA is TGTGCCAGCAGTTACCAACAAGGCGGCGGTAATTCACCCCTCCACTTT. Amino acids: CASSYQQGGGNSPLHF.

In its sample, this clone was seen a few times. The rearrangement links TRBV4-1 to TRBJ1-4; D is perhaps TRBD1 (6 bases). This CDR3 contains 14 residues. V lost 4 bases, J lost 5 bases, and 11 bases lay in between. Germline CDR1 and CDR2: MGHRA and YSYEKL. The CDR3 protein is CASSRPDRNEKLFF. Written as DNA, the CDR3 is TGCGCCAGCAGCCGGCCAGACAGGAATGAAAAACTGTTTTTT.

This clone was counted a few times. V and J are TRBV7-2 and TRBJ1-2; 9 positions agree with TRBD1. V was pared by 7 bases and J by 6 bases, with 15 bases of the junction left unmatched. Germline CDR1 and CDR2: SGHTA and FQGNSA. The CDR3 consists of 16 residues. The CDR3: CASTRDRATPSHGYTF. The DNA of the CDR3 is TGTGCCAGCACCCGGGACAGGGCAACTCCGAGTCATGGCTACACCTTC.

The J gene is TRBJ1-1, the V gene TRBV5-5; D gene unclear. Trimming left V 3 bases short and J 1 base short, with 13 bases between. The CDR3 runs 15 residues. CDR1 and CDR2 from the germline V gene are SGHKS and YYEKEE (reference sequence). This CDR3 reads CASSSIPGRNTEAFF. CDR3 nucleotides: TGTGCCAGCAGCTCGATCCCCGGGAGGAACACTGAAGCTTTCTTT. The entire variable domain, with the rest obtained from reference TRBV5-5 and TRBJ1-1, is as follows: DAGVTQSPTHLIKTRGQQVTLRCSPISGHKSVSWYQQVLGQGPQFIFQYYEKEERGRGNFPDRFSARQFPNYSSELNVNALLLGDSALYLCASSSIPGRNTEAFFGQGTRLTVV.